Each of the 30 T cell receptor beta chains below was sequenced from the same sample in a study of blood T cells in healthy people across ages. Then a second PCR, running roughly 7 to 11 cycles, was carried out with a sample-barcoded 5' primer and a J-beta primer mix. One entry per CDR3 protein, called by TCRdb with MiXCR from the 5' RACE reads. The sample includes about 730,000 distinct CDR3 sequences, roughly 45% of them seen just once. The sample taken for sequencing was blood. All receptors come from an older woman in good health.

This clonotype was observed a handful of times. The chain joins TRBV3-1 to TRBJ2-4; D remains ambiguous. The CDR3 has 16 residues. Trimming cost V 4 bases and J 5 bases, with 18 bases left between them. Germline V gives CDR1 LGHDT, CDR2 YNNKEL (reference sequence). The CDR3 region is CASSLSLATYQNIQYF. CDR3 DNA sequence: TGTGCCAGCAGCCTCTCCCTGGCTACCTACCAAAACATTCAGTACTTC. Complete variable domain (other parts from reference TRBV3-1 and TRBJ2-4): DTAVSQTPKYLVTQMGNDKSIKCEQNLGHDTMYWYKQDSKKFLKIMFSYNNKELIINETVPNRFSPKSPDKAHLNLHINSLELGDSAVYFCASSLSLATYQNIQYFGAGTRLSVL.

The V and J genes are TRBV3-1 and TRBJ2-5; D is tentatively TRBD1 or TRBD2 (5 bases each). Trimming stripped 5 bases from V and 0 bases from J, with 10 bases between. The CDR3 totals 14 residues. Germline CDR1 LGHDT, CDR2 YNNKEL (reference sequence). The CDR3 nucleotides are TGTGCCAGCAGCTCATGGGGACACCAAGAGACCCAGTACTTC. Its protein is CASSSWGHQETQYF.

Here the CDR3 DNA reads TGCGCCAGCAGCCAAAAAGAAAGGGGGACGCAGTATTTT. Translation: CASSQKERGTQYF. The chain employs TRBV4-3 and TRBJ2-3, with a tentative D call TRBD1 (6 bases). This CDR3 region has 13 residues. With 2 bases removed from V and 9 bases from J, the gap between germline ends came to 12 bases. Germline V CDR1 and CDR2: LGHNA, YSLEER.

The V and J genes are TRBV12-3 or TRBV12-4 and TRBJ2-7, with D tentatively TRBD2 (6 bases). V was clipped by 6 bases and J by 6 bases, with 9 bases between them. The CDR3 spans 11 residues. CDR3 amino acids: CASRGGAEQYF. As DNA, the CDR3 is TGTGCCAGCAGGGGGGGAGCCGAGCAGTACTTC.

J is TRBJ2-3 and V is TRBV6-5; D perhaps matches TRBD2 (6 bases). The germline CDR1 and CDR2 sequences are MNHEY and SVGAGI. V lost 6 bases, J lost 5 bases, and 15 bases lay in between. The CDR3 is made up of 14 amino acids. CDR3 sequence reads: CASRPTSFGDTQYF. Here the CDR3 DNA reads TGTGCCAGCAGACCCACTAGCTTTGGAGATACGCAGTATTTT.

V and J are TRBV6-6 and TRBJ2-3, with 8 bases lining up with TRBD1. Germline-derived CDR1 and CDR2 are MNHNY and SVGAGI (reference sequence). V gave up 5 bases and J gave up 1 base; unmatched junction bases: 5. The CDR3 runs to 15 residues. The CDR3 DNA reads as TGTGCCAGCAGTCGCCAGACAGGGGGCACAGATACGCAGTATTTT. It codes for CASSRQTGGTDTQYF.

This rearrangement joins TRBV9 to TRBJ2-4; 7 bases map to TRBD1. The J call may be in error: the DNA end matches TRBJ2-5 better. The CDR3 loop spans 14 amino acids. Germline assignment: CDR1 SGDLS and CDR2 YYNGEE. This CDR3 is CASSAEQGVGTQYF. As DNA, the CDR3 is TGTGCCAGCAGCGCCGAGCAGGGGGTCGGGACCCAGTACTTC.

DNA of the CDR3: TGTGCCAGCAGCTTAAATTCCAGGGGGGGCACAGATACGCAGTATTTT. It encodes CASSLNSRGGTDTQYF. The chain carries TRBV7-9 and TRBJ2-3; a weak D match, TRBD1 (7 bases). The germline V gene encodes CDR1 SEHNR and CDR2 FQNEAQ (reference sequence). The V and J ends lost 2 bases and 1 base respectively, with 13 bases between them. The CDR3 sequence is 16 residues long.

The chain links TRBV20-1 to TRBJ2-7, with TRBD2 identical over 8 bases. The CDR3 extends over 15 amino acids. CDR1 and CDR2 from the germline V gene are DFQATT and SNEGSKA (reference sequence). With 5 bases clipped from V and 0 bases from J, the junction kept 9 bases outside the gene matches. As DNA, the CDR3 is TGCAGTGCTCCTAAGGGGGGACTAGTCTCCTACGAGCAGTACTTC. It specifies CSAPKGGLVSYEQYF.

The rearrangement links TRBV12-3 or TRBV12-4 to TRBJ2-1; TRBD2 aligns across 10 bases. There are 16 residues in the CDR3. The ends lost 1 base at V and 3 bases at J; junction bases unmatched: 3. The CDR3: CASSLGSSGGYNEQFF. Here the CDR3 DNA reads TGTGCCAGCAGTTTAGGGTCTAGCGGGGGCTACAATGAGCAGTTCTTC.

The V gene is TRBV7-2, the J gene TRBJ2-1; 8 nucleotides match TRBD2. The CDR3 totals 17 residues. Germline V lookup: CDR1 SGHTA, CDR2 FQGNSA. V shed 5 bases, J shed 1 base, and the junction held 10 bases outside the gene matches. The CDR3 DNA reads as TGTGCCAGCAGCCCATCCCTGGCGGGAGGATCCTACAATGAGCAGTTCTTC. The encoded protein is CASSPSLAGGSYNEQFF.

V is TRBV6-1 and J is TRBJ2-3, with 10 positions matching TRBD1. The V gene end was trimmed by 3 bases and the J gene end by 5 bases; junction bases not matched to a gene: 11. The germline V gene has CDR1 MNHNS and CDR2 SASEGT. This CDR3 comprises 17 residues. Here the CDR3 DNA reads TGTGCCAGCAGTGAGAGTGGGACAGGGGTGCGAGGAGATACGCAGTATTTT. Amino acids: CASSESGTGVRGDTQYF.

V is TRBV20-1 and J is TRBJ2-5; TRBD1 might be the D (6 bases). The end of the DNA fits TRBJ2-4 better, so the J call may be wrong. The CDR3 sequence is 13 residues long. Germline V gives CDR1 DFQATT, CDR2 SNEGSKA (reference sequence). The CDR3 nucleotides read TGCAGTGCTGGCAGGGGTAGCTTAAACATTCAGTACTTC. This encodes CSAGRGSLNIQYF.

The chain employs TRBV6-6 and TRBJ1-2, with D possibly matching TRBD1 (5 bases). V gave up 0 bases and J gave up 6 bases, with 11 bases separating them. The germline gives CDR1 MNHNY, CDR2 SVGAGI (reference sequence). The CDR3 is 14 amino acids. The chain's CDR3 is CASSYSTGAHGYTF. CDR3 coding DNA: TGTGCCAGCAGTTACTCAACCGGGGCCCATGGCTACACCTTC.

The CDR3 protein is CASSPRLASSTDTQYF. CDR3 DNA sequence: TGTGCCAGCAGCCCCAGACTAGCGAGTAGCACAGATACGCAGTATTTT. This sequence joins TRBV7-3 and TRBJ2-3, with 8 bases that match TRBD2. The CDR3 runs to 16 residues. V was clipped by 5 bases and J by 0 bases; unmatched bases: 7. In germline, CDR1 is SGHTA, CDR2 FQGTGA.

A note on this clonotype: A much larger clone differs by one base, so this may be a read error. The rearrangement links TRBV29-1 to TRBJ2-3; weak D call: TRBD2 (6 bases). The CDR3 is 15 residues long. Per germline, CDR1 SQVTM and CDR2 ANQGSEA. V dropped 0 bases and J dropped 2 bases, with 12 bases sitting between them. This CDR3 is CSVEDVGGATDTQYF. In DNA, the CDR3 is TGCAGCGTTGAAGATGTCGGCGGGGCCACAGATACGCAGTATTTT.

This clonotype turned up a few times. At one end, the junction sequence differs from germline, possibly due to a read error. V and J are TRBV20-1 and TRBJ2-5; 10 nucleotides line up with TRBD2. The germline gives CDR1 DFQATT, CDR2 SNEGSKA (reference sequence). The CDR3 length is 14 residues. As DNA, the CDR3 is TGCAGTGCGCTAGCGGGGGTCGGGCAAGAGGCCCAGTACTTC. Encoded protein: CSALAGVGQEAQYF.

V usage is TRBV2 and J usage is TRBJ1-1, with a weak D call TRBD1 (5 bases). Germline V gene sequence: CDR1 SNHLY, CDR2 FYNNEI. Trimming cost V 6 bases and J 5 bases, with 13 bases left between them. The CDR3 has 13 residues. For the CDR3, the DNA is TGTGCCAGCAGAATCCCGGGGGGAACTGAAGCTTTCTTT. It specifies CASRIPGGTEAFF.

V gene TRBV5-8 combines with J gene TRBJ1-6; 8 nucleotides match TRBD1. Losses at the gene ends were 1 base for V and 7 bases for J; bases not matched to a gene: 13. CDR3 length: 18 residues. The germline V gene has CDR1 SGHTS and CDR2 YDEGEE. This chain's CDR3 is CASSLRTLTGVKNSPLHF. The DNA for the CDR3 is TGTGCCAGCAGCTTGCGAACCCTGACAGGGGTAAAGAATTCACCCCTCCACTTT.

Only a few counts were recorded for this clonotype. The chain uses TRBV5-1 and TRBJ2-1; no firm D call. The CDR3 contains 16 residues. CDR1 and CDR2 (germline): SGHRS, YFSETQ. Trimming cost V 3 bases and J 0 bases, with 13 bases left between them. The CDR3 is CASSSQDRRSYNEQFF. CDR3 coding DNA: TGCGCCAGCAGCTCGCAGGACCGCCGCTCCTACAATGAGCAGTTCTTC. The variable domain in full, with the rest retrieved from reference TRBV5-1 and TRBJ2-1, is KAGVTQTPRYLIKTRGQQVTLSCSPISGHRSVSWYQQTPGQGLQFLFEYFSETQRNKGNFPGRFSGRQFSNSRSEMNVSTLELGDSALYLCASSSQDRRSYNEQFFGPGTRLTVL.

In this sample, this clonotype turned up a few times. The chain combines TRBV28 with TRBJ2-7, with D perhaps TRBD1 or TRBD2 (5 bases each). CDR1 is MDHEN and CDR2 is SYDVKM in the germline V gene. Trimming stripped 3 bases from V and 4 bases from J, with 13 bases between. This CDR3 contains 14 residues. CDR3 DNA sequence: TGTGCCAGCAGTTTGGGAGCAGGGTTATACGAGCAGTACTTC. Its protein is CASSLGAGLYEQYF.

About this clonotype itself: One base away lies a much larger clone, so this may be a sequencing read error. V and J are TRBV12-3 or TRBV12-4 and TRBJ1-2; D is unclear. The CDR3 is 11 residues long. The DNA of the CDR3 is TGTGCCAGCAGTTTTCTAACTGGCCACACCTTC. Protein product: CASSFLTGHTF.

The chain uses TRBV12-3 or TRBV12-4 and TRBJ2-1; D may correspond to TRBD1 or TRBD2 (5 bases each). The CDR3 covers 16 residues. Trimming cost V 8 bases and J 6 bases, with 23 bases left between them. The CDR3 region is CASGDPQPRARNEQFF. The CDR3 DNA sequence: TGTGCCAGCGGGGACCCCCAACCTCGGGCGCGCAATGAGCAGTTCTTC.

Turning to this clonotype: One junction end disagrees with the germline gene, perhaps due to a read error. V usage is TRBV7-3 and J usage is TRBJ2-5, with D possibly matching TRBD2 (5 bases). There are 17 residues in the CDR3. CDR1 and CDR2 (germline): SGHTA, FQGTGA. The CDR3 DNA sequence: TGTGTCAGCAGCTTAAGGGAGTGGGAGAAGGGTAAAGAGACCCAGTACTTC. Amino acids: CVSSLREWEKGKETQYF.

The V call is TRBV30, the J call TRBJ1-5; the D gene is possibly TRBD1 (5 bases). V was pared by 4 bases and J by 3 bases, with 16 bases between. This CDR3 contains 15 residues. Germline lookup yields CDR1 GTSNPN and CDR2 SVGIG (reference sequence). This CDR3 is CAWKGLPGPNQPQHF. DNA of the CDR3: TGTGCCTGGAAGGGGCTACCGGGACCCAATCAGCCCCAGCATTTT.

This clonotype showed up many times. The J gene is TRBJ2-5, the V gene TRBV7-8; D ambiguous. Germline V gene data show CDR1 as SGHVS and CDR2 as FQNEAQ. This CDR3 is 14 amino acids long. The V end lost 2 bases, the J end lost 1 base, and 8 bases lay between the germline ends. CDR3 loop: CASSLRRTQETQYF. The CDR3, as DNA: TGTGCCAGCAGCTTAAGGCGGACCCAAGAGACCCAGTACTTC. The whole variable domain, filled in from reference TRBV7-8 and TRBJ2-5, reads GAGVSQSPRYKVAKRGQDVALRCDPISGHVSLFWYQQALGQGPEFLTYFQNEAQLDKSGLPSDRFFAERPEGSVSTLKIQRTQQEDSAVYLCASSLRRTQETQYFGPGTRLLVL.

The rearrangement uses TRBV3-1 and TRBJ1-2; 9 bases are a match to TRBD1. The CDR3 spans 16 residues. The V gene end was trimmed by 5 bases and the J gene end by 2 bases; junction bases not matched to a gene: 9. CDR1 and CDR2 from the germline V gene are LGHDT and YNNKEL (reference sequence). The chain's CDR3 is CASSEFRDRANYGYTF. The CDR3 nucleotides are TGTGCCAGCAGCGAATTCCGGGACAGGGCCAACTATGGCTACACCTTC.

This clonotype was seen once. In DNA, the CDR3 is TGTGCCAGCAGTGAATTGGCTAGCGGGGGTGCGGCAAATGAGCAGTTCTTC. This translates into CASSELASGGAANEQFF. J is TRBJ2-1 and V is TRBV25-1; 10 bases align to TRBD2. CDR3 length: 17 amino acids. V lost 1 base, J lost 7 bases, and 10 bases stayed unmatched. Germline CDR1 and CDR2: MGHDK and SYGVNS.

V usage is TRBV20-1 and J usage is TRBJ1-1; 9 bases are shared with TRBD1. The CDR3 runs 15 residues. With V trimmed by 3 bases and J by 1 base, 6 bases remained unmatched. Germline CDR1 DFQATT, CDR2 SNEGSKA (reference sequence). The CDR3 sequence: CSARASGQGNTEAFF. The CDR3, as DNA: TGCAGTGCTAGGGCCTCGGGACAGGGGAACACTGAAGCTTTCTTT.

The chain uses TRBV7-2 and TRBJ1-4; tentatively, D is TRBD1 (5 bases). Trimming stripped 4 bases from V and 6 bases from J, with 18 bases between. Per germline, CDR1 SGHTA and CDR2 FQGNSA. The CDR3 covers 16 residues. This CDR3 reads CASSSQRQRLDEKLFF. CDR3 nucleotides: TGTGCCAGCAGCTCACAACGACAGAGGCTGGATGAAAAACTGTTTTTT.